Each of the 20 T cell receptor beta chains below was sequenced from the same sample in a study of cytomegalovirus exposure and HLA in healthy donors (dated by TCRdb to 2016 to 2017). The library was obtained by the immunoSEQ multiplex PCR assay. Here the immuneACCESS table is served through TCRdb, limited to in-frame sequences with V and J called. Missing clones are a known gap in these copies; in checked studies unresolved V genes cover under half, and the rest lacks a known reason. This sample is represented by around 70,000 clones; roughly 94% of them were singletons. The leading ten clones occupy around 1.9% of the sample. What was sequenced was PBMCs. Receptors originate from a woman aged 18-35 years in good health and CMV-seropositive.

The chain is built from TRBV2 and TRBJ2-5; a possible D gene is TRBD2 (5 bases). Trimming cost V 7 bases and J 2 bases, with 5 bases left between them. CDR1 is SNHLY and CDR2 is FYNNEI in the germline V gene. This CDR3 contains 11 residues. CDR3 bases: TGTGCCAGCACGGGGCAAGAGACCCAGTACTTC. Translating gives CASTGQETQYF. Full variable domain (rest looked up from reference TRBV2 and TRBJ2-5): EPEVTQTPSHQVTQMGQEVILRCVPISNHLYFYWYRQILGQKVEFLVSFYNNEISEKSEIFDDQFSVERPDGSNFTLKIRSTKLEDSAMYFCASTGQETQYFGPGTRLLVL.

V usage is TRBV4-1 and J usage is TRBJ2-2; TRBD1 matches at 10 bases. The CDR3 consists of 17 residues. CDR1 and CDR2 from the germline V gene are MGHRA and YSYEKL. J gave up 3 bases and V 4 bases, and 8 bases lay outside the gene matches. In DNA form, the CDR3 reads TGCGCCAGCAGCCCAGACGCCGGGACAGGGGACACCGGGGAGCTGTTTTTT. Its translation: CASSPDAGTGDTGELFF.

This sequence joins TRBV5-4 and TRBJ2-5; the D gene is possibly TRBD2 (6 bases). The V gene lost 0 bases and the J gene lost 5 bases, with 17 bases spanning the gap. From germline, CDR1 is SGHNT and CDR2 YYREEE (reference sequence). There are 16 residues in the CDR3. The CDR3 coding sequence is TGTGCCAGCAGCTTGGGGGTAGCGGACTACCGGGAGACCCAGTACTTC. It is translated as CASSLGVADYRETQYF.

J is TRBJ1-2 and V is TRBV5-1; D is ambiguous. V lost 0 bases and J 4 bases, leaving 10 bases between the germline ends. Germline V gene sequence: CDR1 SGHRS, CDR2 YFSETQ. CDR3 length: 14 amino acids. CDR3 bases: TGCGCCAGCAGCTTGGATCACGCCGGCTATGGCTACACCTTC. Protein product: CASSLDHAGYGYTF.

The chain links TRBV30 to TRBJ2-2; D call uncertain. The CDR3 has 10 amino acids. V dropped 5 bases and J dropped 9 bases, with 7 bases sitting between them. Germline V gene sequence: CDR1 GTSNPN, CDR2 SVGIG (reference sequence). The CDR3 DNA sequence: TGTGCCTGGGGAGACCGGGAGCTGTTTTTT. It yields the protein CAWGDRELFF.

The count of this clone is one. For the CDR3, the DNA is TGCGCCAGCAGCCCGACCGACAGGGGTAATCAGCCCCAGCATTTT. This sequence encodes CASSPTDRGNQPQHF. The chain links TRBV4-1 to TRBJ1-5; TRBD1 agrees at 8 bases. The CDR3 totals 15 residues. Germline V gene data show CDR1 as MGHRA and CDR2 as YSYEKL. The trim removed 4 bases at V and 4 bases at J, leaving 6 bases unmatched.

The rearrangement joins TRBV9 to TRBJ2-2, with 8 bases lining up with TRBD2. Germline assignment: CDR1 SGDLS and CDR2 YYNGEE. V lost 4 bases to trimming and J lost 4 bases; unmatched junction nucleotides: 6. This CDR3 is 15 amino acids long. CDR3 DNA: TGTGCCAGCAGCCTCGGGGGGGGAAGCACCGGGGAGCTGTTTTTT. Translating gives CASSLGGGSTGELFF.

The chain recombines TRBV7-3 with TRBJ2-1, with 9 bases fitting TRBD2. With 5 bases clipped from V and 10 bases from J, the junction kept 15 bases outside the gene matches. The CDR3 has 16 residues. Germline CDR1 and CDR2: SGHTA and FQGTGA. Here the CDR3 DNA reads TGTGCCAGCAGCCCGCAACCTAGCGGGAACGGCCAAGAGCAGTTCTTC. This sequence encodes CASSPQPSGNGQEQFF.

The chain combines TRBV29-1 with TRBJ2-3; the D is unclear. The CDR3 covers 13 residues. Germline assignment: CDR1 SQVTM and CDR2 ANQGSEA. The V and J ends lost 2 bases and 2 bases respectively, with 8 bases between them. The CDR3 spells CSVESESTDTQYF. For the CDR3, the DNA is TGCAGCGTTGAAAGTGAGTCCACAGATACGCAGTATTTT.

The rearrangement links TRBV7-6 to TRBJ2-1; TRBD1 might be the D (5 bases). Germline-derived CDR1 and CDR2 are SGHVS and FNYEAQ. This CDR3 contains 13 residues. The V gene lost 0 bases and the J gene lost 9 bases, with 9 bases spanning the gap. CDR3 loop: CASSLARTSEQFF. The CDR3 region has the DNA TGTGCCAGCAGCTTAGCGCGGACAAGTGAGCAGTTCTTC.

The CDR3 here is CASSMTAPLNYGYTF. DNA of the CDR3: TGTGCCAGCAGCATGACAGCGCCCCTTAACTATGGCTACACCTTC. This chain connects TRBV7-2 to TRBJ1-2, with D tentatively TRBD1 (5 bases). CDR3 length: 15 amino acids. Trimming left V 5 bases short and J 1 base short, with 14 bases between. Germline values: CDR1 SGHTA, CDR2 FQGNSA.

The chain recombines TRBV27 with TRBJ1-1, with D maybe TRBD1 (6 bases). Germline V gene data show CDR1 as MNHEY and CDR2 as SMNVEV (reference sequence). The CDR3 is 13 residues long. The germline V and J ends were trimmed by 4 bases and 1 base, with 7 bases remaining between them. This CDR3 is CASSWGQNTEAFF. The CDR3 DNA sequence: TGTGCCAGCAGTTGGGGACAGAACACTGAAGCTTTCTTT.

This chain connects TRBV4-2 to TRBJ2-2; 10 bases match TRBD1. Germline lookup yields CDR1 LGHNA and CDR2 YNFKEQ. Trimming cost V 1 base and J 4 bases; bases outside gene matches: 0. The CDR3 spans 15 residues. CDR3 sequence: CASSQGTGGTGELFF. The CDR3 DNA is TGTGCCAGCAGCCAAGGGACAGGGGGCACCGGGGAGCTGTTTTTT.

The chain employs TRBV4-3 and TRBJ1-1; D is perhaps TRBD1 (6 bases). CDR1 is LGHNA, CDR2 YSLEER, per germline. Deletions cut 0 bases from V and 10 bases from J, with 12 bases between. The CDR3 spans 13 residues. CDR3 residues: CASSQEGRGRAFF. The CDR3 nucleotides are TGCGCCAGCAGCCAAGAAGGGAGGGGGAGAGCTTTCTTT.

The V call is TRBV2, the J call TRBJ2-1, with D possibly being TRBD2 (5 bases). V lost 5 bases and J lost 4, with 12 bases in between. CDR3 length: 14 residues. Germline V gives CDR1 SNHLY, CDR2 FYNNEI. The CDR3 nucleotides read TGTGCCAGCAGTCTGGAGGATCTTTACAATGAGCAGTTCTTC. It translates to CASSLEDLYNEQFF.

The rearrangement links TRBV13 to TRBJ1-4; D perhaps matches TRBD1 (6 bases). Germline V gene data show CDR1 as PRHDT and CDR2 as FYEKMQ (reference sequence). This CDR3 is 15 amino acids long. V shed 4 bases and J shed 6 bases, with 15 bases lying between them. The CDR3 here is CASSSLQGKDEKLFF. The CDR3 DNA reads as TGTGCCAGCAGCTCCCTACAGGGAAAAGATGAAAAACTGTTTTTT.

DNA for the CDR3: TGTGCCAGCAGTTCCGGACAGGGGCTGGCCGCTTTCTTT. This encodes CASSSGQGLAAFF. This chain uses TRBV28 with TRBJ1-1; TRBD1 aligns across 9 bases. The CDR3 consists of 13 residues. Losses at the gene ends were 4 bases for V and 11 bases for J; bases not matched to a gene: 8. CDR1 and CDR2 (germline): MDHEN, SYDVKM.

The chain joins TRBV15 to TRBJ1-5; 7 bases agree with TRBD1. V shed 4 bases and J 2 bases; nucleotides not matched to a gene: 11. Germline CDR1 and CDR2: LNHNV and YYDKDF (reference sequence). The CDR3 spans 17 residues. The CDR3 loop reads CATSTLGGQGGNQPQHF. The CDR3 bases are TGTGCCACCAGCACCTTGGGCGGCCAGGGGGGCAATCAGCCCCAGCATTTT.

V gene TRBV30 combines with J gene TRBJ1-2, with D possibly being TRBD1 (5 bases). CDR3 length equals 13 residues. Trimming shortened V by 0 bases and J by 5 bases, and 10 bases separated the two germline ends. Per the germline V gene, CDR1 is GTSNPN and CDR2 is SVGIG (reference sequence). CDR3 sequence: CAWSVSTVYGYTF. The CDR3 nucleotides read TGTGCCTGGAGTGTTTCGACAGTATATGGCTACACCTTC.

The table lists this clone with a few counts. The J gene is TRBJ2-5, the V gene TRBV27; D remains ambiguous. V gave up 2 bases and J gave up 3 bases, with 13 bases separating them. Germline V gives CDR1 MNHEY, CDR2 SMNVEV (reference sequence). This CDR3 has 15 amino acids. This chain's CDR3 is CASSLMAASKETQYF. The CDR3 region has the DNA TGTGCCAGCAGTTTAATGGCGGCTTCTAAAGAGACCCAGTACTTC.